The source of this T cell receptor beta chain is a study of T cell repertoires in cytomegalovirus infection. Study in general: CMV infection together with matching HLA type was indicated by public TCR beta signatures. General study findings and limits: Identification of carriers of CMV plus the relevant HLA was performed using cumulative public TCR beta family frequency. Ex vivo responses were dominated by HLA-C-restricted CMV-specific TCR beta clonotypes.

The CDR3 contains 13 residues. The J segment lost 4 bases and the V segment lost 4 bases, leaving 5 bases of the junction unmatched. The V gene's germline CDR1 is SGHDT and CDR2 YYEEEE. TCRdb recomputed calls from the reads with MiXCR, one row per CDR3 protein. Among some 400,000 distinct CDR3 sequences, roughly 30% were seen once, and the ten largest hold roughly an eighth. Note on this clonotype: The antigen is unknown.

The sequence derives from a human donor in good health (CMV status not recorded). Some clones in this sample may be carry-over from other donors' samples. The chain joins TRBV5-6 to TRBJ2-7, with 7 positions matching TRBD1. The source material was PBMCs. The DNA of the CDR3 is TGTGCCAGCAGCAAATGGGACAGATACGAGCAGTACTTC. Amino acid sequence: CASSKWDRYEQYF.